This entry lists 19 T cell receptor beta chains sequenced from one sample in a study of blood T cell repertoires in COVID-19. Here immunoSEQ multiplex PCR was the method, and the copy in TCRdb shows in-frame clones only, minus some. Among some 110,000 clones listed, approximately 87% were seen once. The specimen sequenced was peripheral blood. The receptors come from a man aged 25 to 40 with acute or convalescent COVID-19.

The rearrangement joins TRBV3-1 (or the pseudogene TRBV3-2) to TRBJ1-1; TRBD1 matches 10 bases. The V gene's germline CDR1 is LGHDT and CDR2 YNNKEL (reference sequence). There are 14 residues in the CDR3. V lost 5 bases, J lost 5 bases, and 5 bases stayed unmatched. CDR3 nucleotides: TGTGCCAGCAGCGTCTGGACAGGGGGGACTGAAGCTTTCTTT. It yields the protein CASSVWTGGTEAFF.

The chain is built from TRBV18 and TRBJ2-3; weak D call: TRBD2 (6 bases). CDR1 is KGHSH and CDR2 is LQKENI in the germline V gene. The V end was cut by 2 bases, the J end by 6 bases, with 6 bases between. The CDR3 is 12 amino acids. DNA for the CDR3: TGTGCCAGCTCACCAGCGGGGGATACGCAGTATTTT. This gives the protein CASSPAGDTQYF.

This clone was recorded a few times. The chain combines TRBV30 with TRBJ1-1; TRBD1 aligns across 9 bases. The CDR3 spans 15 residues. Germline V gene sequence: CDR1 GTSNPN, CDR2 SVGIG (reference sequence). The V and J ends lost 3 bases and 5 bases, in that order; junction bases with no gene match: 10. CDR3 region: CAWSIGTGPKTEAFF. The CDR3 nucleotides read TGTGCCTGGAGCATAGGGACAGGGCCGAAAACTGAAGCTTTCTTT.

The chain uses TRBV2 and TRBJ2-3; 8 bases agree with TRBD2. The CDR3 has 17 amino acids. In germline, CDR1 is SNHLY, CDR2 FYNNEI. After removal of 5 bases from V and 1 base from J, the junction contained 11 bases not matched to a gene. The CDR3 protein is CASSSLVLAGRTDTQYF. The DNA of the CDR3 is TGTGCCAGCAGTTCCCTTGTCCTAGCGGGTCGCACAGATACGCAGTATTTT. Filled out from reference TRBV2 and TRBJ2-3, the complete variable domain reads EPEVTQTPSHQVTQMGQEVILRCVPISNHLYFYWYRQILGQKVEFLVSFYNNEISEKSEIFDDQFSVERPDGSNFTLKIRSTKLEDSAMYFCASSSLVLAGRTDTQYFGPGTRLTVL.

A single count supports this clone. V is TRBV7-9 and J is TRBJ2-1, with 10 positions matching TRBD1. There are 15 residues in the CDR3. Germline V gene data show CDR1 as SEHNR and CDR2 as FQNEAQ (reference sequence). With V trimmed by 4 bases and J by 10 bases, 10 bases remained unmatched. Here the CDR3 reads CASSWLGQGLGEQFF. DNA for the CDR3: TGTGCCAGCAGCTGGCTGGGACAGGGGCTAGGGGAGCAGTTCTTC.

This clone was observed a single time. The V and J genes are TRBV3-1 (or the pseudogene TRBV3-2) and TRBJ1-1, with 7 positions matching TRBD1. Germline CDR1 and CDR2: LGHDT and YNNKEL (reference sequence). CDR3 length equals 14 residues. Losses at the gene ends were 2 bases for V and 5 bases for J; bases not matched to a gene: 5. CDR3 sequence reads: CASSQPGGGTEAFF. DNA of the CDR3: TGTGCCAGCAGCCAACCAGGGGGTGGGACTGAAGCTTTCTTT.

The V gene is TRBV7-2, the J gene TRBJ1-5, with 7 nucleotides matching TRBD1. This CDR3 has 13 residues. The V and J ends lost 5 bases and 4 bases, in that order; junction bases with no gene match: 2. The germline V gene encodes CDR1 SGHTA and CDR2 FQGNSA. Written as DNA, the CDR3 is TGTGCCAGCAGCAAGGACAGGAATCAGCCCCAGCATTTT. Translating gives CASSKDRNQPQHF.

The chain employs TRBV2 and TRBJ2-1; 11 positions match TRBD2. This CDR3 is built from 15 residues. V was clipped by 7 bases and J by 5 bases; unmatched bases: 7. The germline V gene has CDR1 SNHLY and CDR2 FYNNEI. The CDR3 DNA sequence: TGTGCCAGCATTTCGCGACTAGCGGGAAACAATGAGCAGTTCTTC. Translating it yields CASISRLAGNNEQFF.

The chain is built from TRBV11-2 and TRBJ1-6, with D possibly matching TRBD1 (5 bases). This CDR3 region has 16 residues. In germline, CDR1 is SGHAT, CDR2 FQNNGV. With 1 base removed from V and 8 bases from J, the gap between germline ends came to 15 bases. DNA of the CDR3: TGTGCCAGCAGCTTAGTGCAGGGTTCGATCTATTCACCCCTCCACTTT. As protein: CASSLVQGSIYSPLHF. The full variable domain, in which reference TRBV11-2 and TRBJ1-6 provide the parts outside the CDR3, is EAGVAQSPRYKIIEKRQSVAFWCNPISGHATLYWYQQILGQGPKLLIQFQNNGVVDDSQLPKDRFSAERLKGVDSTLKIQPAKLEDSAVYLCASSLVQGSIYSPLHFGNGTRLTVT.

This clone was observed a handful of times. Written as DNA, the CDR3 is TGTGCCAGCAGCCAAGAAGGCGCGGTGAGCACAGATACGCAGTATTTT. Residues: CASSQEGAVSTDTQYF. The chain combines TRBV3-1 (or the pseudogene TRBV3-2) with TRBJ2-3, with D unclear. V was clipped by 0 bases and J by 0 bases, with 10 bases between them. The length of the CDR3 is 16 residues. Germline V gene data show CDR1 as LGHDT and CDR2 as YNNKEL (reference sequence).

This CDR3 reads CASGPTIAGMEDEQFF. The CDR3 DNA reads TGTGCCAGTGGTCCCACAATAGCGGGAATGGAGGATGAGCAGTTCTTC. The rearrangement links TRBV19 to TRBJ2-1; 8 bases match TRBD2. The CDR3 has 16 amino acids. V lost 8 bases to trimming and J lost 8 bases; unmatched junction nucleotides: 17. Per germline, CDR1 LNHDA and CDR2 SQIVND (reference sequence).

A remark on this clone: The sample carries other DNA sequences with the same CDR3. CDR3 bases: TGTGCCAGCAGCGTAGGGGACAGGGACAATTCACCCCTCCACTTT. Translation gives CASSVGDRDNSPLHF. V is TRBV9 and J is TRBJ1-6, with 9 bases aligning to TRBD1. This CDR3 contains 15 residues. After removal of 0 bases from V and 7 bases from J, the junction contained 2 bases not matched to a gene. CDR1 SGDLS and CDR2 YYNGEE come from the germline V gene.

The CDR3 sequence is CASSVGGGRQETQYF. The CDR3 DNA reads as TGTGCCAGCAGCGTAGGGGGGGGCCGTCAAGAGACCCAGTACTTC. The chain recombines TRBV9 with TRBJ2-5, with D possibly being TRBD2 (7 bases). Looked up from germline, CDR1 is SGDLS and CDR2 is YYNGEE. The CDR3 consists of 15 residues. The V end was cut by 0 bases, the J end by 2 bases, with 11 bases between.

V usage is TRBV3-1 (or the pseudogene TRBV3-2) and J usage is TRBJ2-5; 9 bases match TRBD2. The CDR3 covers 17 residues. The germline CDR1 and CDR2 sequences are LGHDT and YNNKEL (reference sequence). Trimming took 0 bases from V and 0 from J; bases not matched to a gene: 5. The CDR3 region has the DNA TGTGCCAGCAGCCAAGAACTAGCGGGCTGGTACCAAGAGACCCAGTACTTC. This codes for CASSQELAGWYQETQYF.

Comments on this clone: Germline and junction disagree at one end, which may indicate a read error. The rearrangement uses TRBV6-5 and TRBJ2-5; D gene ambiguous. Germline-derived CDR1 and CDR2 are MNHEY and SVGAGI. This CDR3 has 12 amino acids. CDR3 sequence (DNA): TGTGCCAACAGTAAGGAGAGTGAGACCCAGTACTTC. Translated, it gives CANSKESETQYF.

V is TRBV2 and J is TRBJ2-2; tentatively, D is TRBD1 (5 bases). Trimming pared 6 bases from V and 5 bases from J, leaving 13 bases between. The CDR3 has 14 residues. Germline V gene data show CDR1 as SNHLY and CDR2 as FYNNEI. The CDR3 is CASRGAGETGELFF. The CDR3 region has the DNA TGTGCCAGCAGAGGGGCCGGAGAAACCGGGGAGCTGTTTTTT.

This clone was seen a single time. CDR3 sequence (DNA): TGTGCCAGCGACTTATTGGATCAGCCCCAGCATTTT. This codes for CASDLLDQPQHF. This chain links TRBV6-4 with TRBJ1-5, with D unclear. CDR3 length: 12 amino acids. Germline V gives CDR1 MRHNA, CDR2 SNTAGT. V was clipped by 8 bases and J by 5 bases, with 10 bases between them.

V usage is TRBV3-1 (or the pseudogene TRBV3-2) and J usage is TRBJ1-4; maybe TRBD1 (6 bases). The V gene's germline CDR1 is LGHDT and CDR2 YNNKEL (reference sequence). The CDR3 consists of 15 residues. V was clipped by 3 bases and J by 7 bases, with 15 bases between them. The CDR3 is CASSHVGGGCEKLFF. Here the CDR3 DNA reads TGTGCCAGCAGCCACGTGGGGGGGGGCTGTGAAAAACTGTTTTTT.

J is TRBJ2-7 and V is TRBV6-1; TRBD1 matches 8 bases. Germline V CDR1 and CDR2: MNHNS, SASEGT. With V trimmed by 2 bases and J by 2 bases, 11 bases remained unmatched. The CDR3 has 17 amino acids. In DNA form, the CDR3 reads TGTGCCAGCAGTGAATCAGGAACAGGGGGTACAACCTACGAGCAGTACTTC. Protein: CASSESGTGGTTYEQYF.